This TCR beta chain appears in the sequencing data of a study of blood T cell repertoires in COVID-19. About the research overall: Acute and convalescent COVID-19 specimens originated in the United States, Italy and Spain. T cells, B-cell-depleted T cells, or PBMCs supplied cDNA or gDNA.

Trimming removed 6 bases at V and 1 base at J, with 10 bases between. CDR1 MDHEN and CDR2 SYDVKM come from the germline V gene. This CDR3 region has 13 residues. Sequenced by immunoSEQ multiplex PCR; TCRdb stores in-frame clones only, minus some. The sample comprises about 300,000 clones, about 91% of which are singletons, and 6.9% rests with the top ten. The origin of this receptor is a woman in her 30s who had recovered from COVID-19. This chain joins TRBV28 and TRBJ2-7, with D possibly being TRBD2 (5 bases). The sequenced material came from peripheral blood. The CDR3 sequence is CASSLLASYEQYF. The CDR3 nucleotides are TGTGCCAGCAGCCTTCTAGCTTCCTACGAGCAGTACTTC.